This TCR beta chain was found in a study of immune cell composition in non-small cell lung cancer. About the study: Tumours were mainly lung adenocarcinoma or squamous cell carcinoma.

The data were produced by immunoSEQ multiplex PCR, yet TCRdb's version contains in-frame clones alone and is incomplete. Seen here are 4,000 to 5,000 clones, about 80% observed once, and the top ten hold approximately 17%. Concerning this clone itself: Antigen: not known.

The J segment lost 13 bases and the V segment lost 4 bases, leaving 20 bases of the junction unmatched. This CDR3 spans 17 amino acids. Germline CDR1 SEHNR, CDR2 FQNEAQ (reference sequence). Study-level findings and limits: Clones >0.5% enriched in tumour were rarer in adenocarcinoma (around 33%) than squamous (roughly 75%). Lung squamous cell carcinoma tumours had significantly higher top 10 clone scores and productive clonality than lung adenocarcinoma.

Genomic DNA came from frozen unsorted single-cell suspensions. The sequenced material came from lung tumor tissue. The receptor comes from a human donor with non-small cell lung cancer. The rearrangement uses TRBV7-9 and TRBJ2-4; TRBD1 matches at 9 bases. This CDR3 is CASSSKGGTGGVGGQYF. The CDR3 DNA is TGTGCCAGCAGCTCAAAAGGCGGAACAGGGGGCGTGGGCGGACAGTACTTC.